The 18 T cell receptor beta chains reported below all come from one sample, sequenced in a study of Ad26.COV2.S vaccination and SARS-CoV-2 variants. Treatment: around 19 received Ad26.COV2.S at low or high dose, single or two shots; about 5 received placebo; per-sample allocation not given. Each sample was drawn 63 days after the first injection (of vaccine or placebo). Sequencing used immunoSEQ multiplex PCR; TCRdb keeps in-frame clones, though not all of them. The table records fewer than 400,000 clones, more than 85% of them present only once. Source: peripheral blood, taken in a trial of Ad26.COV2.S vaccine versus placebo. The receptors were gathered from a person aged 18-65 years who received the Ad26.COV2.S COVID-19 vaccine or a placebo.

This chain connects TRBV5-4 to TRBJ2-1; 7 bases align to TRBD1. The V gene's germline CDR1 is SGHNT and CDR2 YYREEE (reference sequence). There are 16 residues in the CDR3. With V trimmed by 3 bases and J by 2 bases, 8 bases remained unmatched. The CDR3 is CASSSDRDRTYNEQFF. CDR3 in DNA: TGTGCCAGCAGCTCCGATCGGGACAGAACCTACAATGAGCAGTTCTTC.

This rearrangement joins TRBV6-6 to TRBJ1-5; D unclear. CDR3 length: 13 amino acids. Germline V lookup: CDR1 MNHNY, CDR2 SVGAGI (reference sequence). V was shortened by 4 bases and J by 4 bases, with 8 bases between the two germline ends. The CDR3 DNA reads as TGTGCCAGCAGTTCGGCCCAGAATCAGCCCCAGCATTTT. Protein sequence: CASSSAQNQPQHF.

The V and J genes are TRBV5-1 and TRBJ1-6; 7 positions match TRBD1. This CDR3 contains 15 residues. Trimming cost V 3 bases and J 9 bases; bases outside gene matches: 9. CDR1 is SGHRS, CDR2 YFSETQ, per germline. Written as DNA, the CDR3 is TGCGCCAGCAGCTCGCCCGACAGGGATGCTTCACCCCTCCACTTT. Its protein is CASSSPDRDASPLHF.

This rearrangement joins TRBV18 to TRBJ2-7; 9 positions match TRBD1. The CDR3 has 14 residues. Unmatched junction bases numbered 7, after V lost 5 bases and J lost 5 bases. Germline V gene lookup returns CDR1 KGHSH and CDR2 LQKENI. CDR3 amino acids: CASSKGQGIHEQYF. For the CDR3, the DNA is TGTGCCAGCTCAAAGGGACAGGGTATCCACGAGCAGTACTTC. Full variable domain (outside the CDR3, taken from reference TRBV18 and TRBJ2-7): NAGVMQNPRHLVRRRGQEARLRCSPMKGHSHVYWYRQLPEEGLKFMVYLQKENIIDESGMPKERFSAEFPKEGPSILRIQQVVRGDSAAYFCASSKGQGIHEQYFGPGTRLTVT.

The chain has TRBV7-2 and TRBJ2-3, with D possibly called TRBD1 or TRBD2 (5 bases each). The CDR3 length is 15 residues. From germline, CDR1 is SGHTA and CDR2 FQGNSA. Trimming stripped 5 bases from V and 4 bases from J, with 16 bases between. The CDR3 nucleotides are TGTGCCAGCAGCCCCCCGGGGCCACCCCCAGATACGCAGTATTTT. It is translated as CASSPPGPPPDTQYF.

V usage is TRBV6-4 and J usage is TRBJ1-2; 8 nucleotides line up with TRBD1. The CDR3 totals 15 residues. V lost 5 bases, J lost 4 bases, and 9 bases stayed unmatched. Germline CDR1 and CDR2: MRHNA and SNTAGT. CDR3 nucleotides: TGTGCCAGCAGTCCCCACCCGACAGGGGCCTATGGCTACACCTTC. It is translated as CASSPHPTGAYGYTF.

This clone came up once. The rearrangement links TRBV30 to TRBJ2-2; tentative D call: TRBD1 (5 bases). The V and J ends lost 4 bases and 3 bases respectively, with 18 bases between them. The CDR3 sequence is 16 residues long. Germline CDR1 GTSNPN, CDR2 SVGIG (reference sequence). CDR3 sequence reads: CAWKGRGARDTGELFF. CDR3 nucleotide sequence: TGTGCCTGGAAGGGGCGCGGCGCCCGGGACACCGGGGAGCTGTTTTTT.

This clone was observed a handful of times. The chain has TRBV11-1 and TRBJ1-2; tentative D call: TRBD1 (5 bases). Trimming cost V 3 bases and J 8 bases, with 13 bases left between them. There are 13 residues in the CDR3. Per the germline V gene, CDR1 is SGHAT and CDR2 is FQDESV (reference sequence). CDR3 protein: CASSFNPRDGYTF. The DNA of the CDR3 is TGTGCCAGCAGCTTTAATCCCAGGGACGGCTACACCTTC. The complete variable domain, with remaining parts taken from reference TRBV11-1 and TRBJ1-2, reads EAEVAQSPRYKITEKSQAVAFWCDPISGHATLYWYRQILGQGPELLVQFQDESVVDDSQLPKDRFSAERLKGVDSTLKIQPAELGDSAMYLCASSFNPRDGYTFGSGTRLTVV.

The J gene is TRBJ2-3, the V gene TRBV6-1; D may correspond to TRBD1 or TRBD2 (5 bases each). Trimming shortened V by 2 bases and J by 5 bases, and 14 bases separated the two germline ends. There are 15 residues in the CDR3. Germline-derived CDR1 and CDR2 are MNHNS and SASEGT. The CDR3 loop is CASSEYDRGGDTQYF. Here the CDR3 DNA reads TGTGCCAGCAGTGAATATGACAGAGGAGGAGATACGCAGTATTTT.

The V call is TRBV29-1, the J call TRBJ1-3; possible D gene TRBD1, 6 bases. This CDR3 comprises 13 residues. The V gene lost 6 bases and the J gene lost 3 bases, with 12 bases spanning the gap. Per germline, CDR1 SQVTM and CDR2 ANQGSEA. CDR3 protein: CSVTQGDGNTIYF. The CDR3 DNA reads TGCAGCGTAACACAGGGAGATGGAAACACCATATATTTT.

V and J are TRBV12-3 or TRBV12-4 and TRBJ2-1; perhaps TRBD2 as D (6 bases). Trimming took 6 bases from V and 10 from J, leaving 13 bases between them. This CDR3 has 12 amino acids. The CDR3 nucleotides read TGTGCCAGCAGATCCACTAGCCGAGAGCAGTTCTTC. Protein product: CASRSTSREQFF.

The rearrangement uses TRBV6-5 and TRBJ1-3; D not resolved. The CDR3 totals 14 residues. Trimming cost V 5 bases and J 2 bases, with 10 bases left between them. In germline, CDR1 is MNHEY, CDR2 SVGAGI. CDR3 nucleotides: TGTGCCAGCAGTAGATGGGGTCCTGGAAACACCATATATTTT. As protein: CASSRWGPGNTIYF.

The chain links TRBV13 to TRBJ2-7; 7 bases are shared with TRBD1. This CDR3 has 14 amino acids. V lost 5 bases and J lost 5; bases outside the gene matches: 9. Germline loops: CDR1 PRHDT, CDR2 FYEKMQ (reference sequence). The CDR3 protein is CASSRNDRAHEQYF. The CDR3 DNA sequence: TGTGCCAGCAGCCGGAATGACAGGGCCCACGAGCAGTACTTC.

Only one count was recorded for this clone. V gene TRBV11-2 combines with J gene TRBJ1-2; TRBD1 is a possible D gene (6 bases). The ends were cut back, 4 bases at V and 2 bases at J, with 17 bases in the middle. Germline CDR1 is SGHAT and CDR2 is FQNNGV. This CDR3 is 16 amino acids long. The CDR3 sequence is CASSSFPLTGNYGYTF. DNA of the CDR3: TGTGCCAGCAGCTCTTTCCCTTTGACAGGAAACTATGGCTACACCTTC. Together with reference TRBV11-2 and TRBJ1-2, the CDR3 gives the full variable domain: EAGVAQSPRYKIIEKRQSVAFWCNPISGHATLYWYQQILGQGPKLLIQFQNNGVVDDSQLPKDRFSAERLKGVDSTLKIQPAKLEDSAVYLCASSSFPLTGNYGYTFGSGTRLTVV.

The chain employs TRBV7-9 and TRBJ2-7, with D uncertain. With 1 base removed from V and 2 bases from J, the gap between germline ends came to 12 bases. This CDR3 has 15 amino acids. Germline V lookup: CDR1 SEHNR, CDR2 FQNEAQ (reference sequence). The CDR3 region is CASSLVSAQPYEQYF. In nucleotides, the CDR3 is TGTGCCAGCAGCTTAGTCTCGGCGCAACCCTACGAGCAGTACTTC. The full variable domain, in which reference TRBV7-9 and TRBJ2-7 provide the parts outside the CDR3, is DTGVSQNPRHKITKRGQNVTFRCDPISEHNRLYWYRQTLGQGPEFLTYFQNEAQLEKSRLLSDRFSAERPKGSFSTLEIQRTEQGDSAMYLCASSLVSAQPYEQYFGPGTRLTVT.

The CDR3 reads CASSREAGTGSNEQYF. Here the CDR3 DNA reads TGTGCCAGCAGCCGGGAGGCGGGGACAGGGAGTAACGAGCAGTACTTC. The genes are TRBV11-2 and TRBJ2-7; 9 nucleotides agree with TRBD1. Per germline, CDR1 SGHAT and CDR2 FQNNGV. This CDR3 spans 16 amino acids. J was trimmed by 5 bases and V by 5 bases; bases with no gene match: 13.

V gene TRBV2 combines with J gene TRBJ2-1; tentatively, D is TRBD1 or TRBD2 (5 bases each). The CDR3 has 15 amino acids. Trimming pared 2 bases from V and 2 bases from J, leaving 10 bases between. The V gene's germline CDR1 is SNHLY and CDR2 FYNNEI. CDR3 amino acids: CASSEFGDPYNEQFF. CDR3 nucleotides: TGTGCCAGCAGTGAATTTGGGGACCCCTACAATGAGCAGTTCTTC.

This chain's CDR3 is CASSPGGLARETQYF. DNA of the CDR3: TGTGCCAGCAGCCCCGGGGGACTAGCGCGAGAGACCCAGTACTTC. The chain has TRBV3-1 (or the pseudogene TRBV3-2) and TRBJ2-5, with 10 bases identical to TRBD2. Germline lookup yields CDR1 LGHDT and CDR2 YNNKEL (reference sequence). The CDR3 spans 15 residues. With V trimmed by 4 bases and J by 4 bases, 6 bases remained unmatched.